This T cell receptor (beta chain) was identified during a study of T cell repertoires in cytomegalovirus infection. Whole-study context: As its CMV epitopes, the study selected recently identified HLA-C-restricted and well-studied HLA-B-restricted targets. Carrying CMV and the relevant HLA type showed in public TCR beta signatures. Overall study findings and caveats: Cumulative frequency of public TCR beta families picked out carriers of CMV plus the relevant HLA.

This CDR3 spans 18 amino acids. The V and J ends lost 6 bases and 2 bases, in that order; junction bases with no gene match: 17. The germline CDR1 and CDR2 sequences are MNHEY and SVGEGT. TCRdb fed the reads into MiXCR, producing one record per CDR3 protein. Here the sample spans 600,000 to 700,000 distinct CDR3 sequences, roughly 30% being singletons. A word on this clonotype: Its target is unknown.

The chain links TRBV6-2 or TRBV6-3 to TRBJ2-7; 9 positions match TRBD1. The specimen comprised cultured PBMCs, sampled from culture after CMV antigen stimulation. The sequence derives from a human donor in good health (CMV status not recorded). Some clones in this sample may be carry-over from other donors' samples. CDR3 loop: CASSPSVLRDRETYEQYF. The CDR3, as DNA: TGTGCCAGCAGCCCCTCGGTACTCCGGGACAGGGAAACCTACGAGCAGTACTTC.